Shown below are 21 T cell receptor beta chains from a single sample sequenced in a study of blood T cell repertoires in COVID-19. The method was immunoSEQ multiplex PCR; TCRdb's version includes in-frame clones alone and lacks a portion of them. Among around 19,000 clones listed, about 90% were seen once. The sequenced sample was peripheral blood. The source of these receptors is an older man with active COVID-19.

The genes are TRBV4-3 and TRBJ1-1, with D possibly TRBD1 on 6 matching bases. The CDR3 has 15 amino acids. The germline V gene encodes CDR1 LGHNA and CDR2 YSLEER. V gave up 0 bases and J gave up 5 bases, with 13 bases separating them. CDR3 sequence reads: CASSQDRQGWTEAFF. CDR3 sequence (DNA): TGCGCCAGCAGCCAAGATCGGCAGGGGTGGACTGAAGCTTTCTTT.

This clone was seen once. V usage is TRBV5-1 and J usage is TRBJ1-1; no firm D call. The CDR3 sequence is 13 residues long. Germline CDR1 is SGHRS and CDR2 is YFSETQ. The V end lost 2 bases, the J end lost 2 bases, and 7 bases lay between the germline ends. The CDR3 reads CASSLTRNTEAFF. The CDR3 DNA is TGCGCCAGCAGCTTAACGAGAAACACTGAAGCTTTCTTT.

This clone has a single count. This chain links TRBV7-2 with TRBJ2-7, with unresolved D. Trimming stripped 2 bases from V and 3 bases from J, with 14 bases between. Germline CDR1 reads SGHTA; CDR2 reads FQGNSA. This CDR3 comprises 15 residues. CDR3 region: CASSLRLSSFYEQYF. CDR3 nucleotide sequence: TGTGCCAGCAGCTTACGACTTTCAAGCTTCTACGAGCAGTACTTC.

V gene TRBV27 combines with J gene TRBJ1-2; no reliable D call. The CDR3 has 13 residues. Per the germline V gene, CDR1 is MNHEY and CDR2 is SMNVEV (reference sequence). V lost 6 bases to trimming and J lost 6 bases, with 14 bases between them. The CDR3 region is CASSPGRGNGYTF. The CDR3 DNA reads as TGTGCCAGCAGCCCCGGTCGGGGAAATGGCTACACCTTC.

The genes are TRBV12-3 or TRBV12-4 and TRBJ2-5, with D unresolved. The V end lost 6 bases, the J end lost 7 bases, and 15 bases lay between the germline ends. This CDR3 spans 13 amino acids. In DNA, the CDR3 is TGTGCCAGCAGCCAGGCCCTGAGTGGGACCCAGTACTTC. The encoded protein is CASSQALSGTQYF.

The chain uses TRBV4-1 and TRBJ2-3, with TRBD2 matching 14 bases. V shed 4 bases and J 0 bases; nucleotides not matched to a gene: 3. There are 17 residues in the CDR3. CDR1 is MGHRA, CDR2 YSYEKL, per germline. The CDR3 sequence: CASSPTSGRASTDTQYF. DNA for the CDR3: TGCGCCAGCAGCCCGACTAGCGGGAGGGCCAGCACAGATACGCAGTATTTT.

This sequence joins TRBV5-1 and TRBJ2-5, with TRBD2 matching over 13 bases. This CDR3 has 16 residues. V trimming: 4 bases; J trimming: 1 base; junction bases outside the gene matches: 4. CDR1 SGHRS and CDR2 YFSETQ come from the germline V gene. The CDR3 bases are TGCGCCAGCAGCCCAGGACTAGCGGGGGCCCAAGAGACCCAGTACTTC. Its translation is CASSPGLAGAQETQYF.

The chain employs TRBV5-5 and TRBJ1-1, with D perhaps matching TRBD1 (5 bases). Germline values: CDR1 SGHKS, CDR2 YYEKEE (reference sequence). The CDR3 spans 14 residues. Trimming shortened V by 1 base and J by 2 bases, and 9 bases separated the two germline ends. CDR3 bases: TGTGCCAGCAGCTTGCCGGGACTTAACACTGAAGCTTTCTTT. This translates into CASSLPGLNTEAFF.

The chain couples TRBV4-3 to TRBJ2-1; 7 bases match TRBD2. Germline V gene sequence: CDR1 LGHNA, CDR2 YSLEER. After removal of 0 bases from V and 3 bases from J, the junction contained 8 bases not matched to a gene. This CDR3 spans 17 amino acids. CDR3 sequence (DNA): TGCGCCAGCAGCCAAGAGATGAGGGCTAGCGGCTACAATGAGCAGTTCTTC. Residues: CASSQEMRASGYNEQFF.

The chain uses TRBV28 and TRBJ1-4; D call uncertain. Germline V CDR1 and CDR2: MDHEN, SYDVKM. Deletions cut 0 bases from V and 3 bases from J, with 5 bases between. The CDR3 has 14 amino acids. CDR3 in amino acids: CASSLWAANEKLFF. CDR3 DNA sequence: TGTGCCAGCAGTTTATGGGCAGCTAATGAAAAACTGTTTTTT.

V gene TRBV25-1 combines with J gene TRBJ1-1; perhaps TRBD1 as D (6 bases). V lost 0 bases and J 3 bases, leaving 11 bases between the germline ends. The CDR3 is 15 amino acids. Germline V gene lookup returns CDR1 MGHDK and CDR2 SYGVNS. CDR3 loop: CASSEYKGGDTEAFF. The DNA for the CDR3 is TGTGCCAGCAGTGAATATAAAGGGGGAGACACTGAAGCTTTCTTT.

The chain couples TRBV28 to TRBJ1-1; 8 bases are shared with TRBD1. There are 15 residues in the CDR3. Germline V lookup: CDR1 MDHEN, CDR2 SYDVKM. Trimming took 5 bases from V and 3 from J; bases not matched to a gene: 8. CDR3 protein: CASSTTGGRDTEAFF. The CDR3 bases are TGTGCCAGCAGTACTACAGGGGGTCGGGACACTGAAGCTTTCTTT.

The CDR3 here is CASSFGQFSEAFF. For the CDR3, the DNA is TGTGCCAGCAGCTTTGGACAGTTCTCTGAAGCTTTCTTT. This chain links TRBV9 with TRBJ1-1; D is perhaps TRBD1 (6 bases). Trimming shortened V by 4 bases and J by 6 bases, and 13 bases separated the two germline ends. Germline lookup yields CDR1 SGDLS and CDR2 YYNGEE. CDR3 length: 13 amino acids. Complete variable domain (other parts from reference TRBV9 and TRBJ1-1): DSGVTQTPKHLITATGQRVTLRCSPRSGDLSVYWYQQSLDQGLQFLIQYYNGEERAKGNILERFSAQQFPDLHSELNLSSLELGDSALYFCASSFGQFSEAFFGQGTRLTVV.

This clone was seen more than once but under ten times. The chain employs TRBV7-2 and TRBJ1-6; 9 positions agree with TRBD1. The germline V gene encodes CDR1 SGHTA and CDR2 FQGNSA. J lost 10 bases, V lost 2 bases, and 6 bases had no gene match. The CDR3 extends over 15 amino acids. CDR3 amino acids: CASSLRTGVGSPLHF. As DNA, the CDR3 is TGTGCCAGCAGCTTAAGGACAGGGGTTGGGTCACCCCTCCACTTT.

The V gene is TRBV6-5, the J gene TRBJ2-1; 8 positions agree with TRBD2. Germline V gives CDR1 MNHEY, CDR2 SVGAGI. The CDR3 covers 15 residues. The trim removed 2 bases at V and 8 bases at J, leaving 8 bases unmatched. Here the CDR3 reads CASSYQAGVTDEQFF. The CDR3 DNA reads TGTGCCAGCAGTTACCAAGCGGGGGTCACGGATGAGCAGTTCTTC.

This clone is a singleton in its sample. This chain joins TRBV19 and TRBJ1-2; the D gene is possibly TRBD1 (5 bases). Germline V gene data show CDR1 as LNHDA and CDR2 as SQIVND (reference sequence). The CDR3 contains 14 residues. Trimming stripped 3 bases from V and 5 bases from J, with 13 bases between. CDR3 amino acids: CASSMGQIGYGYTF. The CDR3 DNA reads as TGTGCCAGTAGTATGGGGCAAATCGGGTATGGCTACACCTTC.

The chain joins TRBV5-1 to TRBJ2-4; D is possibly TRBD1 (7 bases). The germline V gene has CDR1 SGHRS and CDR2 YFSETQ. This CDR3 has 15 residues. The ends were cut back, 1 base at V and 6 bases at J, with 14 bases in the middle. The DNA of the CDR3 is TGCGCCAGCAGCTTGCAGGGGGGCGCTGGAAACATTCAGTACTTC. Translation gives CASSLQGGAGNIQYF.

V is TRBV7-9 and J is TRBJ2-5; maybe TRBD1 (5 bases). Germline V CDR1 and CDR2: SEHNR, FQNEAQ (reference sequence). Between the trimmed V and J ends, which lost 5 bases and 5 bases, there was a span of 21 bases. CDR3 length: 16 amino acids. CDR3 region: CASSPHSDRGWETQYF. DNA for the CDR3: TGTGCCAGCAGCCCCCATTCTGATAGGGGCTGGGAGACCCAGTACTTC.

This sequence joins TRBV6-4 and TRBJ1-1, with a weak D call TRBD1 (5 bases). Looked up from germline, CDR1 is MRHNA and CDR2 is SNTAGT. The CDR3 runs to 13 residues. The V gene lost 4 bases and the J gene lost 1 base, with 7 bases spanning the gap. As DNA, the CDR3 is TGTGCCAGCAGTGCGCAGGGGAACACTGAAGCTTTCTTT. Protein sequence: CASSAQGNTEAFF.

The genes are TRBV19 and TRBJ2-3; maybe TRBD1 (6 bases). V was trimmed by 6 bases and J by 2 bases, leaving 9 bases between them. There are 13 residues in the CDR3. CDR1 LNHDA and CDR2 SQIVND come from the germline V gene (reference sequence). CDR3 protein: CASRRTATDTQYF. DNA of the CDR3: TGTGCCAGTAGAAGGACAGCCACAGATACGCAGTATTTT.

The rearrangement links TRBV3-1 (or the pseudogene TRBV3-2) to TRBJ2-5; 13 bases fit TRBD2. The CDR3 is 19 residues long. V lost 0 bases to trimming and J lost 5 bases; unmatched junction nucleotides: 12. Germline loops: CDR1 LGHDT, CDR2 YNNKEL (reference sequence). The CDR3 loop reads CASSQDHPGLAGYRETQYF. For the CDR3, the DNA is TGTGCCAGCAGCCAAGACCATCCGGGACTAGCGGGATATCGGGAGACCCAGTACTTC.